The 3 T cell receptor beta chains in this list originate from one sample, sequenced in a study of glioma-infiltrating T cells after dendritic cell vaccination. Data came from immunoSEQ multiplex PCR; TCRdb stores just in-frame clones and leaves some out. The table includes about 92,000 clones, 80% to 90% detected once. The sample was blood, taken before dendritic cell vaccination. Every receptor here comes from a human donor with glioblastoma.

The rearrangement links TRBV9 to TRBJ2-7; 13 bases agree with TRBD2. CDR1 and CDR2 from the germline V gene are SGDLS and YYNGEE. The V gene end was trimmed by 4 bases and the J gene end by 3 bases; junction bases not matched to a gene: 7. The CDR3 length is 16 residues. CDR3 coding DNA: TGTGCCAGCAGCCCAAGAGGGACTAGCGGGATCTACGAGCAGTACTTC. Its translation is CASSPRGTSGIYEQYF.

V is TRBV28 and J is TRBJ2-6; TRBD1 aligns across 9 bases. This CDR3 is built from 22 residues. After removal of 0 bases from V and 3 bases from J, the junction contained 18 bases not matched to a gene. Per the germline V gene, CDR1 is MDHEN and CDR2 is SYDVKM. CDR3 DNA sequence: TGTGCCAGCAGTTTATGGTTAGGGGTAGGGGACAGACAGGGGGTTGGGGCCAACGTCCTGACTTTC. Protein product: CASSLWLGVGDRQGVGANVLTF.

The genes are TRBV6-5 and TRBJ1-5; weak D call: TRBD1 (6 bases). CDR3 length: 14 amino acids. CDR1 MNHEY and CDR2 SVGAGI come from the germline V gene. V was pared by 6 bases and J by 1 base, with 10 bases between. Here the CDR3 DNA reads TGTGCCAGCAGCACCGACAGGAGCAATCAGCCCCAGCATTTT. Translation: CASSTDRSNQPQHF.